This T cell receptor beta chain derives from a study of spatial heterogeneity in lung cancer. Per germline, CDR1 SGHAT and CDR2 FQNNGV. This CDR3 region has 19 residues. Deletions cut 5 bases from V and 5 bases from J, with 29 bases between. TCRdb reprocessed the 5' RACE reads via MiXCR and lists one record per CDR3 protein. This sample has some 13,000 distinct CDR3 sequences, with less than 4.5% found just once. This clonotype came up once. The target antigen is unknown. Broader study findings: One measure, the expanded intratumoral alpha and beta TCR count, tracked tumor mutation counts.

Time point reported: sample taken at primary tumor resection. From tumor, nontumor lung or frozen PBMC, whole RNA was taken unsorted for sequencing. The genes are TRBV11-2 and TRBJ2-3; D may be TRBD1 or TRBD2 (6 bases each). The sequence was obtained from a male donor with early-stage non-small cell lung cancer. Sequences were derived from lung tumor tissue, sampled at surgery. In DNA form, the CDR3 reads TGTGCCAGCAGCCCCCTCGGCCTAGAGGGGGGAAATAGAAAAGATACGCAGTATTTT. Protein product: CASSPLGLEGGNRKDTQYF.